This T cell receptor beta chain was profiled in a study of graft-versus-host responses after intestinal transplantation. Germline V gives CDR1 SGHDN, CDR2 FVKESK. This CDR3 has 14 residues. The trim removed 1 base at V and 2 bases at J, leaving 0 bases unmatched. Measured with immunoSEQ multiplex PCR; TCRdb has only the in-frame clones, and not every one. Of about 99,000 clones listed, roughly 90% are singletons. For this clone: Its antigen remains unidentified.

The sequencing used unstimulated CD8+ T cells sorted from spleen or lymph node cells, collected before transplant. The V call is TRBV14, the J call TRBJ2-7, with TRBD2 identical over 9 bases. The receptor was derived from a human donor who was the organ donor for an intestinal transplant. CDR3 sequence (DNA): TGTGCCAGCAGCCAAGGCGGGGGGGCCTACGAGCAGTACTTC. This translates into CASSQGGGAYEQYF. Filled out from reference TRBV14 and TRBJ2-7, the complete variable domain reads EAGVTQFPSHSVIEKGQTVTLRCDPISGHDNLYWYRRVMGKEIKFLLHFVKESKQDESGMPNNRFLAERTGGTYSTLKVQPAELEDSGVYFCASSQGGGAYEQYFGPGTRLTVT.